This record concerns one TCR beta chain sequence. The data derive from a study of T cell responses to AZD1222 COVID-19 vaccine. Profiled with immunoSEQ multiplex PCR; TCRdb holds only in-frame clones, not every one. Among 140,000 to 150,000 clones listed, approximately 90% were seen once. There are 13 residues in the CDR3. Unmatched junction bases numbered 3, after V lost 5 bases and J lost 6 bases. The chain combines TRBV12-3 or TRBV12-4 with TRBJ1-2, with 10 bases fitting TRBD1. This clonotype was sampled from an adult in good health. The material was peripheral blood, obtained on day 0 of AZD1222 vaccination. DNA for the CDR3: TGTGCCAGCAGTCCAGGGACAGGGGATGGCTACACCTTC. This encodes CASSPGTGDGYTF.